This is a list of T cell receptor beta chains from one sample in a study of control samples from healthy donors and cancer patients. Generated by immunoSEQ multiplex PCR, the TCRdb table keeps only in-frame clones and is missing some. The sample contains approximately 150,000 clones, approximately 91% of which appear only once. The sample consisted of blood. The receptors stem from a man younger than 45 in good health. CDR3s include the opening cysteine and the closing phenylalanine or tryptophan. D genes are given only for firm matches. Clone size, where shown, is once, few, many, or a class for clones that have expanded.

.,TRBV5-4,TRBJ2-1,.,TGTGCCAGCAGCCTAACAGACAGGTCCAATGAGCAGTTCTTC,CASSLTDRSNEQFF
.,TRBV4-1,TRBJ1-6,.,TGCGCCAGCAGCCAAGACGGTGATAATTCACCCCTCCACTTT,CASSQDGDNSPLHF
.,TRBV5-1,TRBJ2-5,TRBD2,TGCGCCAGCAGCTTTGGGACTATACAAGAGACCCAGTACTTC,CASSFGTIQETQYF
.,TRBV11-3,TRBJ2-5,.,TGTGCCAGCAGCTTAGACGACTGGACCCCCCGGACCCAGTACTTC,CASSLDDWTPRTQYF
.,TRBV2,TRBJ1-4,.,TGTGCCAGCAGAAGACAGGATACAACTAATGAAAAACTGTTTTTT,CASRRQDTTNEKLFF
few,TRBV2,TRBJ1-2,TRBD1,TGTGCCAGCCAGGGACAGGGGGCGCGAGGCTATGGCTACACCTTC,CASQGQGARGYGYTF
.,TRBV24-1,TRBJ2-2,TRBD1,TGTGCCACCAAAGGACAGGGGGCTATCGGGGAGCTGTTTTTT,CATKGQGAIGELFF
.,TRBV19,TRBJ1-6,.,TGTGCCAGTAGTCTCGAGGGGGGGTCATCACCCCTCCACTTT,CASSLEGGSSPLHF
.,TRBV6-6,TRBJ1-1,.,TGTGCCAGCAGTTATCAGCCAGGGACTGAAGCTTTCTTT,CASSYQPGTEAFF
.,TRBV7-2,TRBJ2-7,.,TGTGCCAGCAGCTTAGGGGGCGGGATAAGAGAGCAGTACTTC,CASSLGGGIREQYF
once,TRBV28,TRBJ2-1,.,TGTGCCAGCAGTTTAGATCGGCGTCCACCCAACAATGAGCAGTTCTTC,CASSLDRRPPNNEQFF
.,TRBV7-9,TRBJ2-7,.,TGTGCCAGCAGCCTTCTATGGGAGCCGTTGTCGGGCGAGCAGTACTTC,CASSLLWEPLSGEQYF
.,TRBV6-1,TRBJ2-3,.,TGTGCCAGCAGTGACGGACAGTTTTACACAGATACGCAGTATTTT,CASSDGQFYTDTQYF
.,TRBV24-1,TRBJ2-1,TRBD2,TGTGCCACCAGTGCTTCGAGCGGGATCGGCAATGAGCAGTTCTTC,CATSASSGIGNEQFF
.,TRBV6-5,TRBJ2-5,.,TGTGCCAGCAGTTACTCGTACAGTAAAGAGACCCAGTACTTC,CASSYSYSKETQYF
.,TRBV15,TRBJ2-3,.,TGTGCCACCAGCAGAGGTACACCTAGCAGCACAGATACGCAGTATTTT,CATSRGTPSSTDTQYF